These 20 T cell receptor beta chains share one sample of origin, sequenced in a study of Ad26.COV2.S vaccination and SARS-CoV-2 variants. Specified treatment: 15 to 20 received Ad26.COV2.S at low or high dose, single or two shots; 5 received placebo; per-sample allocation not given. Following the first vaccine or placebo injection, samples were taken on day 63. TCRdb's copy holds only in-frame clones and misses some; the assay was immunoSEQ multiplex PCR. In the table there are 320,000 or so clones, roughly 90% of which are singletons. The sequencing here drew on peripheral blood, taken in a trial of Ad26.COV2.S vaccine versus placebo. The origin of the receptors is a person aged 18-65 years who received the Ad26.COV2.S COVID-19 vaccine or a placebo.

In DNA, the CDR3 is TGTGCCAGCAGTGATCAGACAGCCCTCTCCTACGAGCAGTACTTC. This translates into CASSDQTALSYEQYF. The chain couples TRBV6-1 to TRBJ2-7; D possibly corresponds to TRBD1 (5 bases). The CDR3 runs to 15 residues. Per the germline V gene, CDR1 is MNHNS and CDR2 is SASEGT. The V end was cut by 3 bases, the J end by 0 bases, with 12 bases between.

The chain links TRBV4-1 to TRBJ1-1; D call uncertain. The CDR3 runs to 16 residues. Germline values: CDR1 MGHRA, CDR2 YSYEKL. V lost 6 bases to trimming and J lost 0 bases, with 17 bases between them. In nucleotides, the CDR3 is TGCGCCAGCAGTGCGTTTCAGTCGGTCCTGAACACTGAAGCTTTCTTT. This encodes CASSAFQSVLNTEAFF.

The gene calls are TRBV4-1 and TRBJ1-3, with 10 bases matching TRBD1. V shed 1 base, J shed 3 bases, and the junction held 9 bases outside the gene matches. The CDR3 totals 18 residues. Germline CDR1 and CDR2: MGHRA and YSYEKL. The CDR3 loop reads CASSQAPGTGDFGNTIYF. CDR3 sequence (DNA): TGCGCCAGCAGCCAAGCCCCCGGGACAGGGGATTTTGGAAACACCATATATTTT.

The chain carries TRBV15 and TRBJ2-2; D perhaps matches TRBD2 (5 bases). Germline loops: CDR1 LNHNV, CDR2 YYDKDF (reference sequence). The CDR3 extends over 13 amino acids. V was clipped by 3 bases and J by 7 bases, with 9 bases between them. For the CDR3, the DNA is TGTGCCACCAGCAGCTTTGAGGGCGGGGAGCTGTTTTTT. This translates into CATSSFEGGELFF.

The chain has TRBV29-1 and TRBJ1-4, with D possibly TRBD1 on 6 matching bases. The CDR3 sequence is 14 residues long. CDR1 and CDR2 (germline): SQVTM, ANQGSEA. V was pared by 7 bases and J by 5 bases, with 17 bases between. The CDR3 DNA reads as TGCAGCGCCAATACCGGGACAAGGAATGAAAAACTGTTTTTT. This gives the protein CSANTGTRNEKLFF.

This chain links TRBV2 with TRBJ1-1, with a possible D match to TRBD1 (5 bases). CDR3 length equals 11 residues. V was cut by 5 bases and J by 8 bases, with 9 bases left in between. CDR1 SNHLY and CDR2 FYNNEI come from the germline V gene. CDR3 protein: CASSPGLEAFF. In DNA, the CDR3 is TGTGCCAGCAGTCCAGGGTTAGAAGCTTTCTTT.

In DNA, the CDR3 is TGTGCCAGCAGTTACTTTGAGGGGTCTGAAGCTTTCTTT. The encoded protein is CASSYFEGSEAFF. The rearrangement uses TRBV6-2 or TRBV6-3 and TRBJ1-1, with TRBD1 as a possible D gene (5 bases). The CDR3 runs 13 residues. The germline V gene has CDR1 MNHEY and CDR2 SVGEGT. V lost 1 base and J lost 6, with 9 bases in between.

The CDR3 is CASSPKRYRGFRNTEAFF. CDR3 nucleotides: TGTGCCAGCAGCCCCAAGAGATACAGGGGGTTTAGAAACACTGAAGCTTTCTTT. V usage is TRBV7-9 and J usage is TRBJ1-1; 8 positions agree with TRBD1. V shed 5 bases, J shed 2 bases, and the junction held 16 bases outside the gene matches. The CDR3 runs to 18 residues. Germline V gene data show CDR1 as SEHNR and CDR2 as FQNEAQ (reference sequence).

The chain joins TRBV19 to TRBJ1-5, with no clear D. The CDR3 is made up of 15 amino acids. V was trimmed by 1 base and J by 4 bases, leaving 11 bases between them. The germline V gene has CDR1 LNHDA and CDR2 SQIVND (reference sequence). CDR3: CASSIAGYGNQPQHF. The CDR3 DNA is TGTGCCAGTAGTATAGCGGGGTATGGGAATCAGCCCCAGCATTTT.

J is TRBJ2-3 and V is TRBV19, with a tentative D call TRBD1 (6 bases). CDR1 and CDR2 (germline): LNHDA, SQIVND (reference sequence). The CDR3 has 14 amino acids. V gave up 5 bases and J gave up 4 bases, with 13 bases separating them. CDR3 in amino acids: CASSPFKGADTQYF. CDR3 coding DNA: TGTGCCAGTAGTCCCTTCAAGGGGGCAGATACGCAGTATTTT.

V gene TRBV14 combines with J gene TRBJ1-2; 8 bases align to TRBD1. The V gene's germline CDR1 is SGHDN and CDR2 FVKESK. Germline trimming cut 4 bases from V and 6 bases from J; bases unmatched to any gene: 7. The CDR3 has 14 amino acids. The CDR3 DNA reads TGTGCCAGCAGCCCACAGGGGACAGGACATGGCTACACCTTC. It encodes CASSPQGTGHGYTF.

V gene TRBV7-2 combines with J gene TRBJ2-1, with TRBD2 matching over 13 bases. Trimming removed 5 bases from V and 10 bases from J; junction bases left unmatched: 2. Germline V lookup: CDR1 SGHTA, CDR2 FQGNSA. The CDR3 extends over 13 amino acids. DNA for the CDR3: TGTGCCAGCAGCCAACTAGCGGGAGGGGAGCAGTTCTTC. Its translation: CASSQLAGGEQFF.

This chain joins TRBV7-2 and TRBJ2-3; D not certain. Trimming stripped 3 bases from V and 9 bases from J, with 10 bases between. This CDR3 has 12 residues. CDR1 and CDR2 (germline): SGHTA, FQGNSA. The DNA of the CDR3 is TGTGCCAGCAGCTTTGGCCAACCCACGCAGTATTTT. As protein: CASSFGQPTQYF.

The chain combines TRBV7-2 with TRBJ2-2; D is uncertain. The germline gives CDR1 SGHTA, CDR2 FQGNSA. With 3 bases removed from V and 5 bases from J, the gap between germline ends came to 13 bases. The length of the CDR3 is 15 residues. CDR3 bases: TGTGCCAGCAGCTTGACCGGGCCCAGGACCGGGGAGCTGTTTTTT. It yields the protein CASSLTGPRTGELFF.

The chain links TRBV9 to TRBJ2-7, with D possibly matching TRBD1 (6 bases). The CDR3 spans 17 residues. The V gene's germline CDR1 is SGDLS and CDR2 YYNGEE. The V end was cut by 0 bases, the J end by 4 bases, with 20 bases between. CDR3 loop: CASSVGPRARGKYEQYV. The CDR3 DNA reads TGTGCCAGCAGCGTAGGCCCCAGGGCCAGGGGAAAATACGAGCAGTACGTC.

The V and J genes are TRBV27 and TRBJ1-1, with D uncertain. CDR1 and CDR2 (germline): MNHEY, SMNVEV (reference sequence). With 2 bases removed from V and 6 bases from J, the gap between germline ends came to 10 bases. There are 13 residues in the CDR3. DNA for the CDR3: TGTGCCAGCAGTTTACAATGGCTAGCTGAAGCTTTCTTT. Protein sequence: CASSLQWLAEAFF.

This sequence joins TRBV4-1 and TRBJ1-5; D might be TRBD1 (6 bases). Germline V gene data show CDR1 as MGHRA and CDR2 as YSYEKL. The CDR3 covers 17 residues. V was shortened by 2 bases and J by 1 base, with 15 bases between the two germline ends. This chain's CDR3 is CASSQLPPQGSNQPQHF. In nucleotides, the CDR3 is TGCGCCAGCAGCCAATTACCGCCACAGGGAAGCAATCAGCCCCAGCATTTT.

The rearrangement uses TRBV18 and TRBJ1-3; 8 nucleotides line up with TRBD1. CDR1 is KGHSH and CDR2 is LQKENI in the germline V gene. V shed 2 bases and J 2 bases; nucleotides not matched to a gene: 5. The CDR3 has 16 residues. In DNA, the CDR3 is TGTGCCAGCTCACCATCGGCACAGGGGGCTGGAAACACCATATATTTT. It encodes CASSPSAQGAGNTIYF.

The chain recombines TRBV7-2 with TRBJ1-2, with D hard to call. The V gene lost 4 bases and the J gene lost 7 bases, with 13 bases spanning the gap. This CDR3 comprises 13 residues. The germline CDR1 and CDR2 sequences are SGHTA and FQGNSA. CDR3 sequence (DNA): TGTGCCAGCAGCTCTGCCGGTCCATCTGGCTACACCTTC. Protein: CASSSAGPSGYTF. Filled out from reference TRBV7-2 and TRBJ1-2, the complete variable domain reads GAGVSQSPSNKVTEKGKDVELRCDPISGHTALYWYRQSLGQGLEFLIYFQGNSAPDKSGLPSDRFSAERTGGSVSTLTIQRTQQEDSAVYLCASSSAGPSGYTFGSGTRLTVV.

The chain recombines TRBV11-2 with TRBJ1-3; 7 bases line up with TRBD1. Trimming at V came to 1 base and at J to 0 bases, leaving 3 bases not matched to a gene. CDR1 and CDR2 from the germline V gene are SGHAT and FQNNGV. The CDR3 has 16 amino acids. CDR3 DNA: TGTGCCAGCAGCTTAGGAGACAGGGTCTCTGGAAACACCATATATTTT. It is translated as CASSLGDRVSGNTIYF.